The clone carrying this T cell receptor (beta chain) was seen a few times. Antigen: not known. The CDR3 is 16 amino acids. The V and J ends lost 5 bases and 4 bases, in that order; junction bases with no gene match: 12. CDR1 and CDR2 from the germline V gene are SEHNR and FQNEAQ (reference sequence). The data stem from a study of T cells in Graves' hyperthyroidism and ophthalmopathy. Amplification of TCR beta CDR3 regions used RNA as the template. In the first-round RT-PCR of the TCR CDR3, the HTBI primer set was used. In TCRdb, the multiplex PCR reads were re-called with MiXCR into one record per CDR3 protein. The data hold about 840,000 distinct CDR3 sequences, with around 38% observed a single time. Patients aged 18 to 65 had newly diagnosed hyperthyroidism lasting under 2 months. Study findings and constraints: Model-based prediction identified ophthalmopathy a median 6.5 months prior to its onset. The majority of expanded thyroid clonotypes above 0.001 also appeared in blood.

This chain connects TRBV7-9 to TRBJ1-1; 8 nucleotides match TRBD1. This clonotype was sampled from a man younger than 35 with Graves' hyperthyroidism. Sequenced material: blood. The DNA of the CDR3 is TGTGCCAGCAGCCCAGGACAGGGCGAGGCGTTCACTGAAGCTTTCTTT. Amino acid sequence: CASSPGQGEAFTEAFF.